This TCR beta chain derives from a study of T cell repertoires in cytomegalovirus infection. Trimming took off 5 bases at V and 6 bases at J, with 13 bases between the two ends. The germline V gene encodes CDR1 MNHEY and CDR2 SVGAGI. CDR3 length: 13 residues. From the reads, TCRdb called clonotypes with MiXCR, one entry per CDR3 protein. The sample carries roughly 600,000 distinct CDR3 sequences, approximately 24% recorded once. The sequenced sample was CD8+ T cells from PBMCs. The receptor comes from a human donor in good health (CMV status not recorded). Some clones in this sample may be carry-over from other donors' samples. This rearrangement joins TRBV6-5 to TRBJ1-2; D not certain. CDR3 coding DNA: TGTGCCAGCAGTCGGACGGGTTCTCATGGCTACACCTTC. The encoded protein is CASSRTGSHGYTF.